The 12 T cell receptor beta chains below were found in one sample sequenced in a study of Graves' ophthalmopathy and Graves' hyperthyroidism. Transcripts of RNA were the source for amplifying TCR beta CDR3 regions. In the first round, RT-PCR was carried out with HTBI primers, and a multiplex PCR formed the second round. TCRdb recomputed calls from the multiplex PCR reads with MiXCR, one row per CDR3 protein. Of around 1,000,000 distinct CDR3 sequences in the sample, 36% were seen once. Input material: peripheral blood or thyroid tissue (not recorded which). The origin of the receptors is an adult man with Graves' hyperthyroidism.

This clonotype was detected many times. The chain carries TRBV7-9 and TRBJ1-1; no clear D. CDR3 length equals 15 residues. With 1 base removed from V and 1 base from J, the gap between germline ends came to 10 bases. The V gene's germline CDR1 is SEHNR and CDR2 FQNEAQ (reference sequence). CDR3 DNA: TGTGCCAGCAGCTTAGAGGACGGAAGGAACACTGAAGCTTTCTTT. It is translated as CASSLEDGRNTEAFF. Based on the CDR3 plus reference TRBV7-9 and TRBJ1-1, the full variable domain is DTGVSQNPRHKITKRGQNVTFRCDPISEHNRLYWYRQTLGQGPEFLTYFQNEAQLEKSRLLSDRFSAERPKGSFSTLEIQRTEQGDSAMYLCASSLEDGRNTEAFFGQGTRLTVV.

This clonotype was observed many times. V usage is TRBV25-1 and J usage is TRBJ1-6, with D perhaps matching TRBD1 (5 bases). CDR1 is MGHDK and CDR2 is SYGVNS in the germline V gene. With 4 bases removed from V and 7 bases from J, the gap between germline ends came to 14 bases. CDR3 length equals 15 residues. CDR3 DNA: TGTGCCAGCAGTGTAGCCCAGGGAGGCAATTCACCCCTCCACTTT. It is translated as CASSVAQGGNSPLHF.

This clonotype was seen at least ten times. This CDR3 is CASSLRRGGGTGELFF. The DNA for the CDR3 is TGTGCCAGCAGCTTGAGGCGGGGGGGCGGCACCGGGGAGCTGTTTTTT. This chain links TRBV7-6 with TRBJ2-2; 9 nucleotides line up with TRBD2. Trimming at V came to 3 bases and at J to 4 bases, leaving 6 bases not matched to a gene. Germline lookup yields CDR1 SGHVS and CDR2 FNYEAQ. This CDR3 is built from 16 residues.

This clonotype has just a few counts. The chain couples TRBV20-1 to TRBJ2-7, with TRBD1 identical over 12 bases. Losses at the gene ends were 2 bases for V and 6 bases for J; bases not matched to a gene: 8. Looked up from germline, CDR1 is DFQATT and CDR2 is SNEGSKA (reference sequence). The length of the CDR3 is 15 residues. Here the CDR3 reads CSARKPGTGGGEQYF. Here the CDR3 DNA reads TGCAGTGCTAGAAAACCCGGGACAGGGGGCGGCGAGCAGTACTTC.

A remark on this clonotype: Relative to the germline gene, one junction end is altered; a read error may explain this. The chain uses TRBV29-1 and TRBJ2-3; the D call may be TRBD1 or TRBD2 (5 bases each). Germline V gene lookup returns CDR1 SQVTM and CDR2 ANQGSEA. The CDR3 totals 11 residues. CDR3 coding DNA: TGCAGCGTTCCCACCGGGACCCTCGACTCTTTT. Translated, it gives CSVPTGTLDSF.

This clonotype appeared many times. Here the CDR3 reads CSARETRKETQYF. CDR3 DNA sequence: TGCAGTGCTAGGGAGACTAGAAAAGAGACCCAGTACTTC. V is TRBV20-1 and J is TRBJ2-5, with D possibly being TRBD2 (6 bases). CDR1 DFQATT and CDR2 SNEGSKA come from the germline V gene (reference sequence). Trimming removed 3 bases from V and 3 bases from J, with 11 bases in between. This CDR3 spans 13 amino acids.

This clonotype was recorded many times. This chain joins TRBV6-1 and TRBJ1-2; D uncertain. Looked up from germline, CDR1 is MNHNS and CDR2 is SASEGT. This CDR3 comprises 16 residues. V shed 0 bases and J shed 0 bases, with 11 bases lying between them. CDR3 region: CASSEAGSEANYGYTF. CDR3 sequence (DNA): TGTGCCAGCAGTGAAGCGGGGTCTGAAGCTAACTATGGCTACACCTTC.

This clonotype has only a few counts. V is TRBV11-2 and J is TRBJ2-2; the match to TRBD2 covers 9 bases. V dropped 1 base and J dropped 5; count of bases not matched to a gene: 8. Germline CDR1 and CDR2: SGHAT and FQNNGV. The CDR3 totals 17 residues. The CDR3 DNA sequence: TGTGCCAGCAGCTTAGTAGCCGGGACTAGCAGGACCGGGGAGCTGTTTTTT. Translation: CASSLVAGTSRTGELFF.

The table lists this clonotype with a few counts. The V call is TRBV19, the J call TRBJ2-2; TRBD2 matches 10 bases. The germline V gene encodes CDR1 LNHDA and CDR2 SQIVND (reference sequence). There are 16 residues in the CDR3. V shed 7 bases, J shed 6 bases, and the junction held 11 bases outside the gene matches. CDR3 in DNA: TGTGCCAGTAAGCGCCGAGCGGGAGGGCAGGCCGGGGAGCTGTTTTTT. This encodes CASKRRAGGQAGELFF.

The chain couples TRBV11-1 to TRBJ1-2; 9 bases agree with TRBD1. Germline assignment: CDR1 SGHAT and CDR2 FQDESV (reference sequence). V was pared by 7 bases and J by 7 bases, with 10 bases of the junction left unmatched. The CDR3 contains 14 residues. CDR3 amino acids: CASTLGQGALGYTF. The CDR3 region has the DNA TGTGCCAGCACACTGGGACAGGGCGCGCTTGGCTACACCTTC.

There are many counts of this clonotype. This chain links TRBV11-2 with TRBJ2-5; D assignment may be TRBD1 or TRBD2 (5 bases each). Trimming removed 0 bases at V and 5 bases at J, with 13 bases between. Germline values: CDR1 SGHAT, CDR2 FQNNGV. CDR3 size: 15 residues. CDR3 loop: CASSLDLTGGETQYF. The CDR3 bases are TGTGCCAGCAGCTTAGATCTTACAGGAGGCGAGACCCAGTACTTC.

The gene calls are TRBV29-1 and TRBJ2-7, with 9 bases fitting TRBD1. There are 12 residues in the CDR3. The ends lost 8 bases at V and 9 bases at J; junction bases unmatched: 11. Per germline, CDR1 SQVTM and CDR2 ANQGSEA. CDR3 bases: TGCAGCAGTGGTACAGGGGGCGGAGGGCAGTACTTC. The encoded protein is CSSGTGGGGQYF.